This T cell receptor beta chain was sequenced during a study of neurological immune-mediated disorders. Each CDR3 protein gets one entry after TCRdb re-called the 5' RACE reads with MiXCR. Found here are about 55,000 distinct CDR3 sequences, more than 4% of them singletons; the top ten hold approximately 2.8%. This clonotype showed up just a few times. Trimming shortened V by 1 base and J by 1 base, and 8 bases separated the two germline ends. This CDR3 spans 15 amino acids. Germline CDR1 reads SGHTA; CDR2 reads FQGNSA. The sample consisted of PBMCs. The chain couples TRBV7-2 to TRBJ1-5, with D possibly TRBD1 on 5 matching bases. The TCR sequence derives from a man aged 45-65 years with multiple sclerosis. The CDR3 nucleotides read TGTGCCAGCAGCTTAGATGGGGCGAGCAATCAGCCCCAGCATTTT. Its protein is CASSLDGASNQPQHF.